These 11 T cell receptor beta chains were sequenced from one sample in a study. A single record per CDR3 protein comes from TCRdb applying MiXCR to the 5' RACE reads. The sample lists 45,000 to 55,000 distinct CDR3 sequences, approximately 23% occurring once. Sequenced: tumor-infiltrating naive CD4+ T cells sorted from the breast tumor. The subset here: naive CD4+ T cells, CD4+CD45RA+CD25-. These receptors were collected from a female donor with breast cancer.

The gene calls are TRBV7-2 and TRBJ2-3; D is perhaps TRBD2 (6 bases). V lost 8 bases and J lost 0, with 9 bases in between. The CDR3 is made up of 13 amino acids. Germline values: CDR1 SGHTA, CDR2 FQGNSA. In DNA form, the CDR3 reads TGTGCCAGCGGGGGGAGGAGCACAGATACGCAGTATTTT. It is translated as CASGGRSTDTQYF.

This clonotype was counted only a few times. The genes are TRBV5-1 and TRBJ1-1; 10 bases map to TRBD1. Germline trimming cut 7 bases from V and 4 bases from J; bases unmatched to any gene: 13. The CDR3 covers 16 residues. CDR1 SGHRS and CDR2 YFSETQ come from the germline V gene. CDR3 in amino acids: CASEEGPGQGFTEAFF. The DNA of the CDR3 is TGCGCCAGCGAGGAGGGCCCGGGACAGGGGTTCACTGAAGCTTTCTTT. The full variable domain, its missing parts supplied by reference TRBV5-1 and TRBJ1-1, is KAGVTQTPRYLIKTRGQQVTLSCSPISGHRSVSWYQQTPGQGLQFLFEYFSETQRNKGNFPGRFSGRQFSNSRSEMNVSTLELGDSALYLCASEEGPGQGFTEAFFGQGTRLTVV.

This clonotype was counted many times. J is TRBJ1-2 and V is TRBV5-1; tentatively, D is TRBD1 (6 bases). V was cut by 4 bases and J by 2 bases, with 15 bases left in between. Germline V gene data show CDR1 as SGHRS and CDR2 as YFSETQ. The CDR3 consists of 15 residues. The CDR3 DNA reads as TGCGCCAGCAGCCTCGATGCAGGACAGAACTATGGCTACACCTTC. Protein sequence: CASSLDAGQNYGYTF.

As regards this clonotype: No conserved phenylalanine or tryptophan is present at the end of the CDR3, so a read error is the likely explanation. The chain couples TRBV5-1 to TRBJ1-5; no clear D. Germline CDR1 SGHRS, CDR2 YFSETQ. CDR3 length: 14 amino acids. Trimming removed 2 bases from V and 2 bases from J, with 8 bases in between. In DNA, the CDR3 is TGCGCCAGCAGCTTAGACGGGCGCAATCAGCCCCAGCATTCT. Protein: CASSLDGRNQPQHS.

This clonotype appeared a few times. The CDR3 spells CASSPQGSMNTEAFF. The CDR3 DNA follows: TGTGCCAGCAGCCCTCAGGGAAGCATGAACACTGAAGCTTTCTTT. The genes are TRBV7-9 and TRBJ1-1; a possible D gene is TRBD1 (5 bases). This CDR3 is 15 amino acids long. The V end lost 5 bases, the J end lost 0 bases, and 13 bases lay between the germline ends. Germline loops: CDR1 SEHNR, CDR2 FQNEAQ (reference sequence).

This clonotype appeared a few times. V gene TRBV7-2 combines with J gene TRBJ2-1; D perhaps matches TRBD2 (6 bases). V gave up 1 base and J gave up 8 bases, with 18 bases separating them. The CDR3 contains 16 residues. The germline CDR1 and CDR2 sequences are SGHTA and FQGNSA. The CDR3 DNA reads TGTGCCAGCAGCTTAGTTTCGCGACTAGTCGGCGATGAGCAGTTCTTC. It translates to CASSLVSRLVGDEQFF.

Points on this clonotype: Germline and junction disagree at one end, which may indicate a read error. The gene calls are TRBV5-1 and TRBJ2-3, with D perhaps matching TRBD1 or TRBD2 (5 bases each). The germline V gene has CDR1 SGHRS and CDR2 YFSETQ. The CDR3 runs 14 residues. CDR3 sequence: CASSLGGSRGLSPF. The CDR3 DNA reads as TGCGCCAGCAGCTTGGGGGGGTCCCGCGGCTTGTCCCCTTTT. Based on the CDR3 plus reference TRBV5-1 and TRBJ2-3, the full variable domain is KAGVTQTPRYLIKTRGQQVTLSCSPISGHRSVSWYQQTPGQGLQFLFEYFSETQRNKGNFPGRFSGRQFSNSRSEMNVSTLELGDSALYLCASSLGGSRGLSPFGPGTRLTVL.

The J gene is TRBJ1-1, the V gene TRBV3-1; no clear D. V lost 1 base, J lost 5 bases, and 5 bases lay in between. This CDR3 is 12 amino acids long. Germline CDR1 reads LGHDT; CDR2 reads YNNKEL (reference sequence). DNA for the CDR3: TGTGCCAGCAGCCAAGGTCGGACTGAAGCTTTCTTT. Its protein product is CASSQGRTEAFF.

V gene TRBV7-8 combines with J gene TRBJ1-2; D might be TRBD1 (5 bases). Trimming removed 2 bases from V and 8 bases from J, with 9 bases in between. Germline V gene data show CDR1 as SGHVS and CDR2 as FQNEAQ. The CDR3 is made up of 12 amino acids. The CDR3: CASSLSGWGYTF. The CDR3 DNA reads as TGTGCCAGCAGCTTATCAGGGTGGGGCTACACCTTC.

The chain carries TRBV29-1 and TRBJ2-5; D possibly corresponds to TRBD1 (6 bases). This CDR3 has 13 amino acids. The V end lost 5 bases, the J end lost 5 bases, and 15 bases lay between the germline ends. The germline CDR1 and CDR2 sequences are SQVTM and ANQGSEA. CDR3 nucleotide sequence: TGCAGCGTTCTTGGGGACAATGGGGAGACCCAGTACTTC. This gives the protein CSVLGDNGETQYF.

This clonotype was seen more than once but under ten times. V gene TRBV6-5 combines with J gene TRBJ1-2; D is possibly TRBD1 (5 bases). The germline CDR1 and CDR2 sequences are MNHEY and SVGAGI. The CDR3 loop spans 15 amino acids. Between the trimmed V and J ends, which lost 1 base and 3 bases, there was a span of 12 bases. This chain's CDR3 is CASSYFGQGDYGYTF. In nucleotides, the CDR3 is TGTGCCAGCAGTTACTTTGGGCAGGGAGACTATGGCTACACCTTC.